The next 27 T cell receptor beta chains were all read from a single sample in a study of blood T cell repertoires in COVID-19. The assay was immunoSEQ multiplex PCR, and TCRdb's table has in-frame clones only and misses some. The sample yields more than 350,000 clones, around nine tenths seen once. Material: PBMCs or T cells enriched from blood (not recorded which). The receptors stem from a woman between 18 and 30 years old who had been exposed to COVID-19.

The chain employs TRBV28 and TRBJ2-3; D is undetermined. Trimming removed 2 bases at V and 0 bases at J, with 9 bases between. The CDR3 contains 15 residues. The germline V gene encodes CDR1 MDHEN and CDR2 SYDVKM. Written as DNA, the CDR3 is TGTGCCAGCAGTTTACCCAAGACTAGCACAGATACGCAGTATTTT. Its protein is CASSLPKTSTDTQYF.

This rearrangement joins TRBV7-9 to TRBJ2-1; a possible D gene is TRBD1 (5 bases). Germline CDR1 SEHNR, CDR2 FQNEAQ (reference sequence). The CDR3 is 12 residues long. Trimming stripped 2 bases from V and 8 bases from J, with 7 bases between. The DNA for the CDR3 is TGTGCCAGCAGCTTACAGGGCCATGAGCAGTTCTTC. Translation: CASSLQGHEQFF.

This clone was recorded a few times. The rearrangement links TRBV27 to TRBJ2-1; 7 bases map to TRBD2. The CDR3 is 16 residues long. With 2 bases clipped from V and 2 bases from J, the junction kept 6 bases outside the gene matches. The germline CDR1 and CDR2 sequences are MNHEY and SMNVEV (reference sequence). In nucleotides, the CDR3 is TGTGCCAGCAGTTTACGTTCCCGGGGGGCCTACAATGAGCAGTTCTTC. Protein product: CASSLRSRGAYNEQFF.

This clone was counted only a few times. The chain combines TRBV7-9 with TRBJ2-7, with 14 positions matching TRBD2. The CDR3 has 19 residues. CDR1 is SEHNR, CDR2 FQNEAQ, per germline (reference sequence). V lost 7 bases and J lost 4; bases outside the gene matches: 18. The CDR3: CASILVRTGTSGRGYEQYF. The CDR3 DNA reads TGTGCCAGCATCCTTGTGCGGACAGGGACTAGCGGGAGAGGGTACGAGCAGTACTTC.

The J gene is TRBJ1-5, the V gene TRBV15; 9 positions match TRBD1. Germline trimming cut 6 bases from V and 1 base from J; bases unmatched to any gene: 10. Germline assignment: CDR1 LNHNV and CDR2 YYDKDF (reference sequence). The length of the CDR3 is 17 residues. CDR3 residues: CATRVDRGEISNQPQHF. The CDR3 DNA reads TGTGCCACCAGAGTGGACAGGGGAGAAATAAGCAATCAGCCCCAGCATTTT.

V usage is TRBV4-3 and J usage is TRBJ1-6; 12 bases agree with TRBD1. The CDR3 contains 17 residues. Germline V CDR1 and CDR2: LGHNA, YSLEER. The V and J ends lost 0 bases and 6 bases, in that order; junction bases with no gene match: 3. The CDR3 loop is CASSQDGTGGRNSPLHF. CDR3 bases: TGCGCCAGCAGCCAAGATGGGACAGGGGGCCGTAATTCACCCCTCCACTTT.

This sequence joins TRBV7-2 and TRBJ1-6, with 9 bases that match TRBD1. The CDR3 sequence is 18 residues long. The V and J ends lost 5 bases and 10 bases, in that order; junction bases with no gene match: 18. The germline V gene encodes CDR1 SGHTA and CDR2 FQGNSA. CDR3 loop: CASSLLYSTGTGRSPLHF. As DNA, the CDR3 is TGTGCCAGCAGCCTACTCTACTCGACAGGGACAGGGAGGTCACCCCTCCACTTT.

V and J are TRBV2 and TRBJ1-4; 7 positions match TRBD1. With V trimmed by 6 bases and J by 4 bases, 5 bases remained unmatched. The germline V gene has CDR1 SNHLY and CDR2 FYNNEI. The CDR3 runs 14 residues. The CDR3, as DNA: TGTGCCAGCAGCGGACAGGCCTATAATGAAAAACTGTTTTTT. The encoded protein is CASSGQAYNEKLFF. Supplemented by reference TRBV2 and TRBJ1-4, the full variable domain reads EPEVTQTPSHQVTQMGQEVILRCVPISNHLYFYWYRQILGQKVEFLVSFYNNEISEKSEIFDDQFSVERPDGSNFTLKIRSTKLEDSAMYFCASSGQAYNEKLFFGSGTQLSVL.

This rearrangement joins TRBV7-8 to TRBJ1-5; 8 bases fit TRBD1. The CDR3 covers 15 residues. CDR1 is SGHVS and CDR2 is FQNEAQ in the germline V gene. With 5 bases clipped from V and 4 bases from J, the junction kept 7 bases outside the gene matches. CDR3: CASSLPGQVNQPQHF. In DNA form, the CDR3 reads TGTGCCAGCAGCCTCCCGGGACAGGTGAATCAGCCCCAGCATTTT.

The J gene is TRBJ2-7, the V gene TRBV28; D is possibly TRBD2 (6 bases). The germline V and J ends were trimmed by 5 bases and 7 bases, with 21 bases remaining between them. The CDR3 has 15 residues. Per germline, CDR1 MDHEN and CDR2 SYDVKM. The DNA for the CDR3 is TGTGCCAGCAGTCCCCATTTTGCGGAGGGGTATGAGCAGTACTTC. This translates into CASSPHFAEGYEQYF.

This chain uses TRBV9 with TRBJ1-4; 11 nucleotides match TRBD1. CDR1 is SGDLS and CDR2 is YYNGEE in the germline V gene. After removal of 4 bases from V and 7 bases from J, the junction contained 3 bases not matched to a gene. The CDR3 spans 14 residues. CDR3 DNA: TGTGCCAGCAGCCCGGGACAGGGGGTTGAAAAACTGTTTTTT. It yields the protein CASSPGQGVEKLFF.

The chain joins TRBV19 to TRBJ2-5; 9 bases map to TRBD1. This CDR3 is built from 16 residues. V gave up 3 bases and J gave up 5 bases; unmatched junction bases: 10. The V gene's germline CDR1 is LNHDA and CDR2 SQIVND (reference sequence). The CDR3, as DNA: TGTGCCAGTAGTATGGAAGGACAGGGGCGTTGGGAGACCCAGTACTTC. It translates to CASSMEGQGRWETQYF. Variable domain in full (rest from reference TRBV19 and TRBJ2-5): DGGITQSPKYLFRKEGQNVTLSCEQNLNHDAMYWYRQDPGQGLRLIYYSQIVNDFQKGDIAEGYSVSREKKESFPLTVTSAQKNPTAFYLCASSMEGQGRWETQYFGPGTRLLVL.

J is TRBJ1-4 and V is TRBV9; D unresolved. Trimming left V 3 bases short and J 3 bases short, with 12 bases between. This CDR3 contains 15 residues. Germline loops: CDR1 SGDLS, CDR2 YYNGEE. The CDR3 coding sequence is TGTGCCAGCAGCGACCCTACCGGGGCTAATGAAAAACTGTTTTTT. This codes for CASSDPTGANEKLFF.

The V and J genes are TRBV7-9 and TRBJ2-5; the D gene is possibly TRBD2 (5 bases). V was trimmed by 1 base and J by 1 base, leaving 10 bases between them. This CDR3 region has 15 residues. Germline V gives CDR1 SEHNR, CDR2 FQNEAQ (reference sequence). The CDR3 spells CASSLVSGSQETQYF. The DNA of the CDR3 is TGTGCCAGCAGCTTAGTCTCGGGAAGCCAAGAGACCCAGTACTTC.

The chain uses TRBV4-1 and TRBJ1-3, with D perhaps TRBD1 (5 bases). Germline CDR1 MGHRA, CDR2 YSYEKL. The CDR3 covers 16 residues. Trimming removed 8 bases from V and 4 bases from J, with 21 bases in between. The CDR3 DNA is TGCGCCAGCCGAACCGTCGGGGGATCGAGAGGAAACACCATATATTTT. Protein: CASRTVGGSRGNTIYF.

The chain employs TRBV6-5 and TRBJ1-2, with a possible D match to TRBD1 (6 bases). This CDR3 is built from 14 residues. Per germline, CDR1 MNHEY and CDR2 SVGAGI. V lost 6 bases and J lost 1, with 12 bases in between. CDR3 DNA: TGTGCCAGCAGAAAACAGGGAAATAACTATGGCTACACCTTC. Its protein product is CASRKQGNNYGYTF.

This clone was counted a single time. The chain links TRBV28 to TRBJ2-2; D unclear. V lost 1 base and J 1 base, leaving 7 bases between the germline ends. Per germline, CDR1 MDHEN and CDR2 SYDVKM. CDR3 length: 15 residues. The CDR3: CASSLYSRNTGELFF. The CDR3 DNA reads as TGTGCCAGCAGTTTATATAGCAGGAACACCGGGGAGCTGTTTTTT.

V usage is TRBV28 and J usage is TRBJ1-4; D uncertain. V was clipped by 3 bases and J by 7 bases, with 9 bases between them. This CDR3 is built from 13 residues. Germline lookup yields CDR1 MDHEN and CDR2 SYDVKM. The DNA of the CDR3 is TGTGCCAGCAGTTTTAGACTCTCTGAAAAACTGTTTTTT. Amino acid sequence: CASSFRLSEKLFF.

This chain connects TRBV28 to TRBJ2-1; 7 bases are shared with TRBD1. The ends lost 5 bases at V and 3 bases at J; junction bases unmatched: 10. This CDR3 contains 16 residues. CDR1 is MDHEN and CDR2 is SYDVKM in the germline V gene. CDR3 in amino acids: CASSTPTGSGYNEQFF. The CDR3 DNA reads as TGTGCCAGCAGTACCCCGACAGGGTCGGGCTACAATGAGCAGTTCTTC.

J is TRBJ1-5 and V is TRBV28; 7 positions match TRBD1. V gave up 8 bases and J gave up 7 bases; unmatched junction bases: 14. CDR3 size: 15 residues. Germline CDR1 reads MDHEN; CDR2 reads SYDVKM. Written as DNA, the CDR3 is TGTGCCAGCGAAGTACCTAACAGGGGAAACCAGCCCCAGCATTTT. The encoded protein is CASEVPNRGNQPQHF.

The chain uses TRBV19 and TRBJ2-5, with D tentatively TRBD1 (6 bases). Trimming removed 5 bases at V and 5 bases at J, with 18 bases between. Germline loops: CDR1 LNHDA, CDR2 SQIVND (reference sequence). CDR3 length: 15 amino acids. The CDR3 sequence: CASSSQGLFGETQYF. For the CDR3, the DNA is TGTGCCAGTAGTTCACAGGGTTTATTCGGCGAGACCCAGTACTTC.

Only one count was recorded for this clone. The chain recombines TRBV7-9 with TRBJ2-7; TRBD1 matches 10 bases. After removal of 5 bases from V and 3 bases from J, the junction contained 4 bases not matched to a gene. The germline V gene encodes CDR1 SEHNR and CDR2 FQNEAQ (reference sequence). CDR3 size: 14 residues. This CDR3 reads CASSPWDRGYEQYF. CDR3 bases: TGTGCCAGCAGCCCATGGGACAGGGGCTACGAGCAGTACTTC.

The chain recombines TRBV29-1 with TRBJ2-5; 7 nucleotides align to TRBD1. The CDR3 length is 13 residues. Trimming removed 6 bases from V and 0 bases from J; junction bases left unmatched: 4. In germline, CDR1 is SQVTM, CDR2 ANQGSEA. The CDR3 nucleotides read TGCAGCGTCGATGGACAGGACCAAGAGACCCAGTACTTC. Protein sequence: CSVDGQDQETQYF.

This rearrangement joins TRBV5-6 to TRBJ2-2; D may be TRBD1 (6 bases). This CDR3 contains 15 residues. Germline-derived CDR1 and CDR2 are SGHDT and YYEEEE. The germline V and J ends were trimmed by 1 base and 4 bases, with 11 bases remaining between them. The CDR3 sequence is CASSLFMGATGELFF. CDR3 nucleotide sequence: TGTGCCAGCAGCTTGTTTATGGGGGCCACCGGGGAGCTGTTTTTT.

The rearrangement joins TRBV6-2 or TRBV6-3 to TRBJ2-5; 13 bases are a match to TRBD2. The junction had 8 bases not matched to a gene; V was cut back by 4 bases and J by 3 bases. Germline loops: CDR1 MNHEY, CDR2 SVGEGT. The CDR3 loop spans 17 amino acids. CDR3 nucleotides: TGTGCCAGCAGTTCAAGGACTAGCGGGGGAGGAGAAGAGACCCAGTACTTC. Protein: CASSSRTSGGGEETQYF.

In this sample, this clone turned up once. The rearrangement uses TRBV6-1 and TRBJ1-2; D is perhaps TRBD1 (5 bases). The CDR3 consists of 17 residues. The germline V and J ends were trimmed by 3 bases and 8 bases, with 25 bases remaining between them. Germline-derived CDR1 and CDR2 are MNHNS and SASEGT. Here the CDR3 DNA reads TGTGCCAGCAGTGACTTTCTCTCGCAGGGAGGTCTTGGAGGCTACACCTTC. Translated: CASSDFLSQGGLGGYTF.

The count of this clone is one. The chain joins TRBV6-6 to TRBJ1-1; D remains unclear. The V gene lost 6 bases and the J gene lost 1 base, with 9 bases spanning the gap. This CDR3 has 13 residues. The germline gives CDR1 MNHNY, CDR2 SVGAGI (reference sequence). The CDR3 reads CASRFQANTEAFF. The CDR3 DNA reads TGTGCCAGCAGGTTCCAAGCGAACACTGAAGCTTTCTTT.